Following are 19 T cell receptor beta chains from one sample sequenced in a study of cytomegalovirus exposure and HLA in healthy donors. Primers included in the PCR were 60 Vbeta and 13 Jbeta primers. Generated by immunoSEQ multiplex PCR, the TCRdb table keeps only in-frame clones and is missing some. Here the sample spans approximately 150,000 clones, less than 9.5% being singletons. The specimen was PBMCs. Every receptor here comes from a male donor in good health and CMV-seronegative.

This clone has more than one count but fewer than ten. The V call is TRBV4-1, the J call TRBJ2-7; TRBD2 matches 14 bases. V was pared by 2 bases and J by 1 base, with 1 base of the junction left unmatched. This CDR3 has 16 residues. Germline-derived CDR1 and CDR2 are MGHRA and YSYEKL. The CDR3 loop reads CASSQRTSGGSYEQYF. As DNA, the CDR3 is TGCGCCAGCAGCCAACGGACTAGCGGGGGGTCCTACGAGCAGTACTTC.

This chain connects TRBV9 to TRBJ2-1; D might be TRBD2 (7 bases). CDR3 length: 15 amino acids. Trimming pared 4 bases from V and 6 bases from J, leaving 17 bases between. CDR1 and CDR2 from the germline V gene are SGDLS and YYNGEE. As DNA, the CDR3 is TGTGCCAGCAGCCTAGAGGGGGAGGGGAGCAATGAGCAGTTCTTC. This translates into CASSLEGEGSNEQFF.

The chain combines TRBV4-3 with TRBJ1-2, with D hard to call. CDR1 is LGHNA and CDR2 is YSLEER in the germline V gene. The CDR3 totals 15 residues. V lost 4 bases and J 2 bases, leaving 14 bases between the germline ends. The CDR3 protein is CASSLNRHQNYGYTF. CDR3 nucleotide sequence: TGCGCCAGCAGCCTCAACAGACACCAAAACTATGGCTACACCTTC.

This rearrangement joins TRBV7-2 to TRBJ1-3, with D perhaps TRBD1 (5 bases). V shed 5 bases and J shed 7 bases, with 6 bases lying between them. Germline values: CDR1 SGHTA, CDR2 FQGNSA. The CDR3 runs to 11 residues. The DNA of the CDR3 is TGTGCCAGCAGCCCAGGGAACACCATATATTTT. It yields the protein CASSPGNTIYF.

This clone has more than one count but fewer than ten. The rearrangement uses TRBV5-5 and TRBJ2-7, with unresolved D. The germline gives CDR1 SGHKS, CDR2 YYEKEE (reference sequence). This CDR3 comprises 14 residues. V lost 1 base to trimming and J lost 2 bases, with 10 bases between them. The CDR3 spells CASSLQAGPYEQYF. CDR3 coding DNA: TGTGCCAGCAGCTTGCAAGCAGGTCCCTACGAGCAGTACTTC.

Only a few counts were recorded for this clone. The chain recombines TRBV7-2 with TRBJ1-1; no definite D call. V shed 7 bases and J shed 2 bases, with 14 bases lying between them. In germline, CDR1 is SGHTA, CDR2 FQGNSA. There are 14 residues in the CDR3. CDR3 in DNA: TGTGCCAGCACCCTCGCAGGAGGTAACACTGAAGCTTTCTTT. As protein: CASTLAGGNTEAFF.

In its sample, this clone was seen a few times. This sequence joins TRBV28 and TRBJ1-1, with TRBD1 as a possible D gene (6 bases). The germline V gene encodes CDR1 MDHEN and CDR2 SYDVKM. This CDR3 spans 17 amino acids. V lost 4 bases and J lost 2, with 20 bases in between. CDR3 amino acids: CASSSLNQFGTNTEAFF. The CDR3 bases are TGTGCCAGCAGTTCCCTTAACCAATTCGGGACAAACACTGAAGCTTTCTTT.

There are a few counts of this clone. The genes are TRBV13 and TRBJ1-5, with 8 positions matching TRBD1. This CDR3 contains 14 residues. Per germline, CDR1 PRHDT and CDR2 FYEKMQ (reference sequence). V lost 6 bases and J lost 5; bases outside the gene matches: 6. DNA of the CDR3: TGTGCCAGCAGTTACGGGACAGGCGATCAGCCCCAGCATTTT. It translates to CASSYGTGDQPQHF.

In regard to this clone: Other DNA sequences from this sample encode an identical CDR3 as well. This chain uses TRBV19 with TRBJ1-5; 8 bases map to TRBD1. The CDR3 is 15 residues long. Germline V gene data show CDR1 as LNHDA and CDR2 as SQIVND (reference sequence). With V trimmed by 8 bases and J by 3 bases, 9 bases remained unmatched. CDR3 loop: CASQPGTGFNQPQHF. For the CDR3, the DNA is TGTGCCAGTCAGCCCGGGACAGGTTTCAATCAGCCCCAGCATTTT.

The chain recombines TRBV13 with TRBJ1-1; perhaps TRBD1 as D (6 bases). With 4 bases removed from V and 0 bases from J, the gap between germline ends came to 15 bases. Germline V gene lookup returns CDR1 PRHDT and CDR2 FYEKMQ (reference sequence). CDR3 size: 16 residues. Here the CDR3 reads CASSSDTGKLNTEAFF. The DNA of the CDR3 is TGTGCCAGCAGCTCTGATACAGGGAAATTGAACACTGAAGCTTTCTTT.

This clone occurred a few times. The chain links TRBV20-1 to TRBJ2-1; unclear D gene. Germline lookup yields CDR1 DFQATT and CDR2 SNEGSKA (reference sequence). V lost 1 base to trimming and J lost 7 bases, with 5 bases between them. The length of the CDR3 is 11 residues. The CDR3 DNA sequence: TGCAGTGCTAGAGGGCCTAATGAGCAGTTCTTC. Residues: CSARGPNEQFF.

There are a few counts of this clone. This chain joins TRBV7-9 and TRBJ2-3; 11 nucleotides line up with TRBD1. The V and J ends lost 3 bases and 5 bases, in that order; junction bases with no gene match: 4. This CDR3 comprises 15 residues. Looked up from germline, CDR1 is SEHNR and CDR2 is FQNEAQ (reference sequence). The CDR3, as DNA: TGTGCCAGCAGCTTGGACAGGGGGCTTGGAGATACGCAGTATTTT. Amino acid sequence: CASSLDRGLGDTQYF.

V is TRBV19 and J is TRBJ2-7, with 7 bases lining up with TRBD1. CDR3 size: 15 residues. The germline V gene encodes CDR1 LNHDA and CDR2 SQIVND (reference sequence). V trimming: 5 bases; J trimming: 0 bases; junction bases outside the gene matches: 7. The CDR3 region has the DNA TGTGCCAGTAGTGTGACAGGGCCTAGCTCCTACGAGCAGTACTTC. Amino acids: CASSVTGPSSYEQYF.

This clone turned up a few times. The chain is built from TRBV28 and TRBJ1-2; D not certain. Per the germline V gene, CDR1 is MDHEN and CDR2 is SYDVKM. Trimming cost V 3 bases and J 1 base, with 6 bases left between them. The CDR3 consists of 13 residues. CDR3 in amino acids: CASSLPDNYGYTF. CDR3 in DNA: TGTGCCAGCAGTTTGCCAGATAACTATGGCTACACCTTC.

V usage is TRBV18 and J usage is TRBJ1-2, with TRBD1 matching 9 bases. The CDR3 is made up of 16 amino acids. Germline CDR1 is KGHSH and CDR2 is LQKENI. The trim removed 3 bases at V and 0 bases at J, leaving 5 bases unmatched. The CDR3 DNA is TGTGCCAGCTCACCCTCCGGGACAGGGACTAACTATGGCTACACCTTC. It is translated as CASSPSGTGTNYGYTF. The complete variable domain, with remaining parts taken from reference TRBV18 and TRBJ1-2, reads NAGVMQNPRHLVRRRGQEARLRCSPMKGHSHVYWYRQLPEEGLKFMVYLQKENIIDESGMPKERFSAEFPKEGPSILRIQQVVRGDSAAYFCASSPSGTGTNYGYTFGSGTRLTVV.

The rearrangement joins TRBV5-4 to TRBJ1-2; tentatively, D is TRBD1 (5 bases). Trimming shortened V by 5 bases and J by 2 bases, and 7 bases separated the two germline ends. Germline CDR1 SGHNT, CDR2 YYREEE (reference sequence). This CDR3 spans 12 amino acids. The CDR3 reads CASSGGNYGYTF. The CDR3 DNA reads as TGTGCCAGCAGTGGGGGGAACTATGGCTACACCTTC.

This chain connects TRBV15 to TRBJ1-2; 7 nucleotides match TRBD1. J was trimmed by 1 base and V by 1 base; bases with no gene match: 3. In germline, CDR1 is LNHNV, CDR2 YYDKDF (reference sequence). The CDR3 has 15 residues. CDR3 protein: CATSRGGTVNYGYTF. DNA of the CDR3: TGTGCCACCAGCAGAGGTGGGACAGTTAACTATGGCTACACCTTC.

This clone was seen more than once but under ten times. J is TRBJ2-5 and V is TRBV4-3, with TRBD1 matching over 7 bases. The DNA end is more similar to TRBJ2-7, so the J call may be wrong. CDR1 and CDR2 (germline): LGHNA, YSLEER. CDR3 length: 15 residues. The CDR3 reads CASSQDRDSYYEQYF. The CDR3 coding sequence is TGCGCCAGCAGCCAGGACCGGGACAGCTACTACGAGCAGTACTTC.

This clone has a handful of counts. The sample has other DNA sequences that encode this CDR3 too. This chain links TRBV27 with TRBJ1-1; D unclear. CDR3 size: 13 residues. Germline V gene data show CDR1 as MNHEY and CDR2 as SMNVEV (reference sequence). The V end was cut by 0 bases, the J end by 7 bases, with 9 bases between. The DNA of the CDR3 is TGTGCCAGCAGTTTATCGGGCAGCTATGAAGCTTTCTTT. This translates into CASSLSGSYEAFF.